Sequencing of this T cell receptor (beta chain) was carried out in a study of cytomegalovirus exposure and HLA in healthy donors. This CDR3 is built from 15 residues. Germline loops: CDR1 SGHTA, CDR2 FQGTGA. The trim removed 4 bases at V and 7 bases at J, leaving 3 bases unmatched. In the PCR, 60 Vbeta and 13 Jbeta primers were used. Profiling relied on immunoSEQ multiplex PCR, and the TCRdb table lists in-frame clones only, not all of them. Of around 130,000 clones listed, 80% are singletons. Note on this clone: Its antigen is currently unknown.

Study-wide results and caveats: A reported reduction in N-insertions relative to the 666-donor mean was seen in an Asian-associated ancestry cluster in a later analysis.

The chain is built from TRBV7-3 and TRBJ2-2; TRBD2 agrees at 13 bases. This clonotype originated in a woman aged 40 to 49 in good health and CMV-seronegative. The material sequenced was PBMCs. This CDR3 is CASSSGLAGVGELFF. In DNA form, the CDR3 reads TGTGCCAGCAGCTCTGGACTAGCGGGAGTCGGGGAGCTGTTTTTT.